This T cell receptor beta chain was identified during a study of OX40 agonist ivuxolimab in advanced cancers. As for the study in general: Partial responses were seen in three patients, one with hepatocellular carcinoma and two with cutaneous melanoma. Overall study results and limits: Mean expanded clone counts were higher in CD8+ than CD4+ T cells. The specificity for antigen of the expanded peripheral T cells was not determined.

Germline lookup yields CDR1 MDHEN and CDR2 SYDVKM. The CDR3 runs 15 residues. J was trimmed by 1 base and V by 7 bases; bases with no gene match: 7. Anyone with autoimmune disease history or systemic immunosuppression was excluded. Assay used: immunoSEQ multiplex PCR; TCRdb lists only in-frame clones, some missing. Counted here are roughly 50,000 clones, over 75% occurring once; the ten biggest clones make up around 10%. A remark on this clone: Its target is unknown.

The source was CD4+ or CD8+ T cells sorted from blood, collected in a trial of the OX40 agonist ivuxolimab. This clonotype was sampled from an adult with an advanced solid tumor such as melanoma, head and neck, liver or kidney cancer. V is TRBV28 and J is TRBJ2-5; TRBD1 agrees at 9 bases. The CDR3 region is CASNTGTGIQETQYF. The CDR3 nucleotides read TGTGCCAGCAATACCGGGACAGGGATCCAAGAGACCCAGTACTTC.